Given below is one T cell receptor (beta chain) in context. Its specificity is unknown. Participants comprised healthy donors of bone marrow. CDR1 LNHDA and CDR2 SQIVND come from the germline V gene (reference sequence). The CDR3 covers 14 residues. V lost 8 bases, J lost 2 bases, and 5 bases stayed unmatched. This entry comes from a study of cytomegalovirus exposure and HLA in healthy donors. Study overall: Roughly four fifths of 398 genotyped donors fell in the Caucasian-associated ancestry cluster.

Broader study findings: The sole available immune exposure information was CMV serostatus. HLA restriction was apparent for most CMV-associated TCR beta chains in a later analysis.

With 60 Vbeta and 13 Jbeta primers, the PCR was carried out. Generated by immunoSEQ multiplex PCR, the TCRdb table keeps only in-frame clones and is missing some. The repertoire holds some 150,000 clones, with 80% to 90% as singletons. Source material: PBMCs. This chain uses TRBV19 with TRBJ2-3; 9 nucleotides line up with TRBD2. This clonotype originated in a woman in her fifties or sixties in good health and CMV-seronegative. The CDR3 nucleotides read TGTGCCAGTTCGCTAGCGGGATTCACAGATACGCAGTATTTT. Amino acid sequence: CASSLAGFTDTQYF. Combining the CDR3 with reference TRBV19 and TRBJ2-3 gives the whole variable domain DGGITQSPKYLFRKEGQNVTLSCEQNLNHDAMYWYRQDPGQGLRLIYYSQIVNDFQKGDIAEGYSVSREKKESFPLTVTSAQKNPTAFYLCASSLAGFTDTQYFGPGTRLTVL.